Sequencing of this TCR beta chain was carried out in a study of cytomegalovirus exposure and HLA in healthy donors. Study details: Unique TCR beta sequences numbering 95 million to 130 million came from around 180 million T cells in an earlier analysis. General study points: The authors excluded some V segments, including TRBV6-2 and TRBV6-3, as indistinguishable. TCR beta sequences reportedly predicted the HLA-A and HLA-B alleles of most subjects accurately. A later analysis showed that HLA-associated TCR beta chains had undergone more clonal expansion than equally common others.

The V end lost 2 bases, the J end lost 3 bases, and 14 bases lay between the germline ends. The CDR3 is 16 residues long. From germline, CDR1 is MNHNS and CDR2 SASEGT. As for this clone: The antigen remains unidentified.

In the PCR, 60 Vbeta and 13 Jbeta primers were used. Profiling relied on immunoSEQ multiplex PCR, and the TCRdb table lists in-frame clones only, not all of them. The table has about 130,000 clones, around two thirds seen once. This clonotype originated in a man between 18 and 35 years old in good health and CMV-seropositive. Sequences were obtained from PBMCs. The chain links TRBV6-1 to TRBJ1-5; possibly TRBD1 for D (5 bases). The CDR3 protein is CASSESGGALNQPQHF. CDR3 nucleotides: TGTGCCAGCAGTGAAAGCGGAGGGGCCCTCAATCAGCCCCAGCATTTT.